The 29 T cell receptor beta chains given below trace back to one sample, sequenced in a study of cytomegalovirus exposure and HLA in healthy donors. The study ran its PCR with 60 Vbeta and 13 Jbeta primers. Some clones are missing from TCRdb's copy, which holds only in-frame ones; the method was immunoSEQ multiplex PCR. This sample has 150,000 to 200,000 clones, with less than 90% found just once. The specimen was PBMCs. The receptor source for this set is a woman aged 18-29 years in good health and CMV-seronegative.

The sample holds one count of this clone. This sequence joins TRBV6-1 and TRBJ1-1; 7 bases agree with TRBD1. Trimming cost V 6 bases and J 3 bases; bases outside gene matches: 4. The CDR3 extends over 13 amino acids. The germline V gene encodes CDR1 MNHNS and CDR2 SASEGT. CDR3 sequence: CASSGTAYTEAFF. CDR3 DNA sequence: TGTGCCAGCAGCGGGACAGCGTACACTGAAGCTTTCTTT.

This chain joins TRBV6-1 and TRBJ1-4, with D perhaps matching TRBD1 (5 bases). Germline-derived CDR1 and CDR2 are MNHNS and SASEGT. Trimming stripped 5 bases from V and 2 bases from J, with 12 bases between. The CDR3 runs to 15 residues. For the CDR3, the DNA is TGTGCCAGCAGTCCTTCCGCAGGGACTAATGAAAAACTGTTTTTT. This codes for CASSPSAGTNEKLFF.

With respect to this clone: The junction departs from the called germline gene at one end, perhaps through a read error. The gene calls are TRBV10-3 and TRBJ1-2, with unresolved D. The germline gives CDR1 ENHRY, CDR2 SYGVKD. CDR3 length equals 13 residues. The CDR3 region is CAIREGFNYGYPF. The CDR3 nucleotides are TGTGCCATCAGAGAAGGATTTAACTATGGCTACCCCTTC.

The CDR3 is CASTLAGVNEQFF. Here the CDR3 DNA reads TGTGCCAGCACTCTAGCGGGAGTTAATGAGCAGTTCTTC. This chain uses TRBV2 with TRBJ2-1; 10 nucleotides align to TRBD2. In germline, CDR1 is SNHLY, CDR2 FYNNEI. V was clipped by 7 bases and J by 7 bases; unmatched bases: 4. CDR3 length: 13 amino acids.

The chain has TRBV27 and TRBJ2-3, with a weak D call TRBD2 (5 bases). The V and J ends lost 2 bases and 2 bases respectively, with 8 bases between them. Germline V gene sequence: CDR1 MNHEY, CDR2 SMNVEV (reference sequence). This CDR3 spans 14 amino acids. CDR3 region: CASSLGLNTDTQYF. The CDR3 DNA is TGTGCCAGCAGTTTAGGACTCAACACAGATACGCAGTATTTT.

Remarks on this clone: Sequence at one end of the junction differs from germline and may be a read error. The J gene is TRBJ2-3, the V gene TRBV7-9; 10 bases are a match to TRBD2. Germline V gene sequence: CDR1 SEHNR, CDR2 FQNEAQ (reference sequence). CDR3 length: 15 amino acids. CDR3 bases: TGTGCCAGCAGCCTAGCGGGAGTGTTGGGGAGGGCGCAGTATTTT. Protein: CASSLAGVLGRAQYF.

The V gene is TRBV6-5, the J gene TRBJ1-5; D not certain. The CDR3 covers 13 residues. Germline CDR1 MNHEY, CDR2 SVGAGI. The ends were cut back, 6 bases at V and 7 bases at J, with 13 bases in the middle. The CDR3 spells CASSLWGGQPQHF. The CDR3 coding sequence is TGTGCCAGCAGCCTTTGGGGAGGACAGCCCCAGCATTTT.

The CDR3 DNA reads as TGTGCCAGCAGCATGGACAGGCGCTCCTACGAGCAGTACTTC. Encoded protein: CASSMDRRSYEQYF. The rearrangement joins TRBV7-9 to TRBJ2-7; 7 bases map to TRBD1. The germline V gene encodes CDR1 SEHNR and CDR2 FQNEAQ (reference sequence). This CDR3 is 14 amino acids long. V dropped 5 bases and J dropped 0; count of bases not matched to a gene: 4.

The chain couples TRBV5-1 to TRBJ2-5; possible D gene TRBD2, 5 bases. CDR3 length: 15 residues. CDR1 and CDR2 from the germline V gene are SGHRS and YFSETQ. The V end was cut by 4 bases, the J end by 5 bases, with 18 bases between. The CDR3 protein is CASSRMEAGDETQYF. CDR3 sequence (DNA): TGCGCCAGCAGCCGGATGGAGGCTGGGGATGAGACCCAGTACTTC.

The V gene is TRBV6-5, the J gene TRBJ2-1; 8 nucleotides line up with TRBD2. Germline V CDR1 and CDR2: MNHEY, SVGAGI. The CDR3 loop spans 14 amino acids. Losses at the gene ends were 8 bases for V and 2 bases for J; bases not matched to a gene: 5. CDR3 in amino acids: CASRRGVTYNEQFF. The CDR3 nucleotides are TGTGCCAGCCGGCGGGGGGTTACCTACAATGAGCAGTTCTTC.

The chain is built from TRBV5-4 and TRBJ2-2; 8 positions match TRBD2. Per germline, CDR1 SGHNT and CDR2 YYREEE (reference sequence). J gave up 5 bases and V 10 bases, and 16 bases lay outside the gene matches. This CDR3 has 16 residues. In DNA form, the CDR3 reads TGTGCCTGGGAGGAGCGGGAGACGAGGGGGACCGGGGAGCTGTTTTTT. Protein: CAWEERETRGTGELFF.

The chain joins TRBV27 to TRBJ2-3, with 9 bases lining up with TRBD2. Germline V gene lookup returns CDR1 MNHEY and CDR2 SMNVEV (reference sequence). The length of the CDR3 is 16 residues. Germline trimming cut 5 bases from V and 5 bases from J; bases unmatched to any gene: 11. CDR3 in amino acids: CASSLTVAGAQDTQYF. In nucleotides, the CDR3 is TGTGCCAGCAGTCTGACGGTAGCGGGAGCGCAAGATACGCAGTATTTT.

This chain joins TRBV10-2 and TRBJ1-6, with no clear D. Germline lookup yields CDR1 WSHSY and CDR2 SAAADI. V lost 3 bases to trimming and J lost 7 bases, with 10 bases between them. The CDR3 has 14 residues. The chain's CDR3 is CASSDGAGNSPLHF. Written as DNA, the CDR3 is TGCGCCAGCAGTGATGGCGCCGGGAATTCACCCCTCCACTTT.

The rearrangement uses TRBV2 and TRBJ2-5; TRBD2 matches at 13 bases. The ends lost 6 bases at V and 3 bases at J; junction bases unmatched: 4. The CDR3 contains 15 residues. CDR1 is SNHLY, CDR2 FYNNEI, per germline. This CDR3 is CASRSGTSGKETQYF. The CDR3 DNA sequence: TGTGCCAGCAGGTCCGGGACTAGCGGGAAAGAGACCCAGTACTTC. Variable domain in full (rest from reference TRBV2 and TRBJ2-5): EPEVTQTPSHQVTQMGQEVILRCVPISNHLYFYWYRQILGQKVEFLVSFYNNEISEKSEIFDDQFSVERPDGSNFTLKIRSTKLEDSAMYFCASRSGTSGKETQYFGPGTRLLVL.

The rearrangement uses TRBV11-3 and TRBJ2-1, with 7 bases aligning to TRBD1. Trimming at V came to 5 bases and at J to 3 bases, leaving 7 bases not matched to a gene. The CDR3 sequence is 15 residues long. In germline, CDR1 is SGHNT, CDR2 YENEEA. The CDR3 DNA reads TGTGCCAGCAGCCCACAGACAGGGAACTACAATGAGCAGTTCTTC. It translates to CASSPQTGNYNEQFF.

The CDR3 sequence is CASSQTVGSYNSPLHF. Written as DNA, the CDR3 is TGTGCCAGCTCCCAGACAGTAGGCTCCTATAATTCACCCCTCCACTTT. The chain carries TRBV18 and TRBJ1-6, with D possibly matching TRBD1 (5 bases). V was clipped by 6 bases and J by 0 bases, with 12 bases between them. The CDR3 has 16 amino acids. Per germline, CDR1 KGHSH and CDR2 LQKENI.

The chain employs TRBV6-6 and TRBJ2-3; TRBD1 matches 8 bases. The CDR3 runs to 15 residues. Germline assignment: CDR1 MNHNY and CDR2 SVGAGI (reference sequence). Losses at the gene ends were 4 bases for V and 4 bases for J; bases not matched to a gene: 7. The CDR3 region is CASSSRQGLADTQYF. CDR3 nucleotide sequence: TGTGCCAGCAGTTCCCGACAGGGGCTCGCAGATACGCAGTATTTT.

This chain uses TRBV7-2 with TRBJ2-3, with 8 nucleotides matching TRBD1. The CDR3 totals 15 residues. V lost 7 bases and J lost 2; bases outside the gene matches: 8. Germline CDR1 is SGHTA and CDR2 is FQGNSA. The CDR3 sequence is CASNDRGHPTDTQYF. CDR3 bases: TGTGCCAGCAACGACAGGGGCCATCCCACAGATACGCAGTATTTT.

The chain has TRBV9 and TRBJ2-7; TRBD2 might be the D (6 bases). Germline loops: CDR1 SGDLS, CDR2 YYNGEE. This CDR3 spans 14 amino acids. With 3 bases removed from V and 2 bases from J, the gap between germline ends came to 12 bases. CDR3 DNA sequence: TGTGCCAGCAGCGCGGGACTGAACGCCTACGAGCAGTACTTC. Encoded protein: CASSAGLNAYEQYF.

V gene TRBV10-1 combines with J gene TRBJ1-1; possible D gene TRBD1, 5 bases. The CDR3 runs to 14 residues. CDR1 and CDR2 (germline): WNHNN, SYGVQD (reference sequence). Deletions cut 2 bases from V and 2 bases from J, with 9 bases between. CDR3: CASSESQGNTEAFF. CDR3 DNA sequence: TGCGCCAGCAGTGAGAGCCAGGGAAACACTGAAGCTTTCTTT.

The V and J genes are TRBV5-4 and TRBJ2-3; D possibly corresponds to TRBD2 (5 bases). The V gene's germline CDR1 is SGHNT and CDR2 YYREEE (reference sequence). This CDR3 comprises 13 residues. The V end was cut by 3 bases, the J end by 4 bases, with 9 bases between. CDR3 protein: CASSYQRADTQYF. CDR3 DNA sequence: TGTGCCAGCAGCTACCAGAGGGCAGATACGCAGTATTTT.

This chain connects TRBV4-1 to TRBJ2-7, with 9 bases lining up with TRBD2. Germline V gene lookup returns CDR1 MGHRA and CDR2 YSYEKL. This CDR3 has 15 residues. The V and J ends lost 0 bases and 6 bases, in that order; junction bases with no gene match: 6. The CDR3 sequence is CASSQDLRGGLEQYF. The CDR3, as DNA: TGCGCCAGCAGCCAAGATTTGCGGGGGGGCCTCGAGCAGTACTTC.

The chain couples TRBV7-2 to TRBJ2-3, with 11 positions matching TRBD2. V shed 10 bases, J shed 4 bases, and the junction held 7 bases outside the gene matches. The CDR3 length is 14 residues. Germline V lookup: CDR1 SGHTA, CDR2 FQGNSA. The CDR3 sequence is CATTSGSFADTQYF. For the CDR3, the DNA is TGTGCCACTACTAGCGGGAGTTTCGCAGATACGCAGTATTTT. Full variable domain (rest looked up from reference TRBV7-2 and TRBJ2-3): GAGVSQSPSNKVTEKGKDVELRCDPISGHTALYWYRQSLGQGLEFLIYFQGNSAPDKSGLPSDRFSAERTGGSVSTLTIQRTQQEDSAVYLCATTSGSFADTQYFGPGTRLTVL.

The chain employs TRBV5-1 and TRBJ2-3; perhaps TRBD1 as D (6 bases). This CDR3 is 14 amino acids long. The V gene's germline CDR1 is SGHRS and CDR2 YFSETQ. V was clipped by 2 bases and J by 4 bases, with 11 bases between them. CDR3 nucleotide sequence: TGCGCCAGCAGCTTTACAGGGTTCGCAGATACGCAGTATTTT. Protein product: CASSFTGFADTQYF.

This chain joins TRBV29-1 and TRBJ1-1; possibly TRBD1 for D (5 bases). The CDR3 is made up of 12 amino acids. Trimming pared 6 bases from V and 3 bases from J, leaving 11 bases between. CDR1 and CDR2 (germline): SQVTM, ANQGSEA. This CDR3 is CSVRTIDTEAFF. The CDR3 DNA sequence: TGCAGCGTCAGGACAATCGACACTGAAGCTTTCTTT.

The rearrangement links TRBV4-1 to TRBJ1-6; possible D gene TRBD1, 6 bases. V lost 2 bases and J lost 6, with 14 bases in between. This CDR3 is 16 amino acids long. CDR1 MGHRA and CDR2 YSYEKL come from the germline V gene. The CDR3 region is CASSQRGAGANSPLHF. The CDR3 DNA follows: TGCGCCAGCAGCCAAAGGGGGGCGGGGGCTAATTCACCCCTCCACTTT.

The genes are TRBV6-1 and TRBJ1-4; 10 bases match TRBD1. The V gene's germline CDR1 is MNHNS and CDR2 SASEGT. V trimming: 1 base; J trimming: 8 bases; junction bases outside the gene matches: 7. CDR3 size: 16 residues. The CDR3 DNA reads as TGTGCCAGCAGTGAAGTGGCCGGGACAGGGGTCGAAAAACTGTTTTTT. This encodes CASSEVAGTGVEKLFF.

V is TRBV18 and J is TRBJ2-1; D is perhaps TRBD2 (5 bases). CDR1 KGHSH and CDR2 LQKENI come from the germline V gene. With 3 bases removed from V and 8 bases from J, the gap between germline ends came to 14 bases. This CDR3 comprises 14 residues. The CDR3 loop reads CASSPLGRVHEQFF. The CDR3 DNA reads as TGTGCCAGCTCACCCCTTGGGAGAGTCCATGAGCAGTTCTTC.

V is TRBV2 and J is TRBJ1-6; D gene ambiguous. This CDR3 spans 13 amino acids. The germline V gene has CDR1 SNHLY and CDR2 FYNNEI. Trimming stripped 7 bases from V and 8 bases from J, with 12 bases between. The CDR3 protein is CASTVGDHSPLHF. The CDR3, as DNA: TGTGCCAGCACCGTCGGGGATCATTCACCCCTCCACTTT.